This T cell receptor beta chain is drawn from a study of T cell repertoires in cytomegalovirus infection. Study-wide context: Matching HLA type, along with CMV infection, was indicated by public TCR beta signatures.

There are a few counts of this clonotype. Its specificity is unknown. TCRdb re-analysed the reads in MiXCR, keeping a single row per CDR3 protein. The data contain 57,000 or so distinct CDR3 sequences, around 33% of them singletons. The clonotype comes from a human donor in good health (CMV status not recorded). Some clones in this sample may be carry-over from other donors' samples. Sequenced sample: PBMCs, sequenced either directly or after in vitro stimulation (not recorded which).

CDR3 residues: CASSPSPNSYNEQFF. The CDR3 region has the DNA TGTGCCAGCAGCCCGTCCCCGAACTCCTACAATGAGCAGTTCTTC. The chain is built from TRBV7-2 and TRBJ2-1, with D unresolved. Trimming cost V 5 bases and J 0 bases, with 11 bases left between them. This CDR3 spans 15 amino acids. Germline V lookup: CDR1 SGHTA, CDR2 FQGNSA.